The next 21 T cell receptor beta chains were all read from a single sample in a study of blood T cell repertoires in COVID-19. TCRdb's copy holds only in-frame clones and misses some; the assay was immunoSEQ multiplex PCR. The sample lists over 350,000 clones; 87% were seen once. Sequencing used PBMCs or T cells enriched from blood (not recorded which). The receptors come from a woman aged 18-29 years with acute COVID-19.

The rearrangement uses TRBV4-1 and TRBJ2-7; TRBD1 matches at 7 bases. The germline gives CDR1 MGHRA, CDR2 YSYEKL. This CDR3 is built from 15 residues. Trimming at V came to 3 bases and at J to 6 bases, leaving 11 bases not matched to a gene. The DNA for the CDR3 is TGCGCCAGCAGCCATAACGACAGGGAACGAGGCGAGCAGTACTTC. It translates to CASSHNDRERGEQYF.

The J gene is TRBJ1-4, the V gene TRBV7-9; TRBD1 is a possible D gene (6 bases). The ends were cut back, 2 bases at V and 5 bases at J, with 9 bases in the middle. Per the germline V gene, CDR1 is SEHNR and CDR2 is FQNEAQ (reference sequence). The CDR3 has 14 amino acids. CDR3 sequence (DNA): TGTGCCAGCAGCTTAAGGGGGGGCAATGAAAAACTGTTTTTT. As protein: CASSLRGGNEKLFF.

The V gene is TRBV18, the J gene TRBJ1-3; possibly TRBD1 for D (5 bases). Per the germline V gene, CDR1 is KGHSH and CDR2 is LQKENI. CDR3 length equals 18 residues. Trimming removed 3 bases from V and 8 bases from J, with 26 bases in between. CDR3 sequence: CASSPFSDGQDAGYTIYF. The CDR3 region has the DNA TGTGCCAGCTCACCTTTTTCGGACGGACAAGATGCTGGTTACACCATATATTTT.

The rearrangement joins TRBV4-3 to TRBJ2-1, with TRBD2 matching 13 bases. Germline V gene data show CDR1 as LGHNA and CDR2 as YSLEER. CDR3 length equals 18 residues. Trimming at V came to 0 bases and at J to 0 bases, leaving 2 bases not matched to a gene. This CDR3 reads CASSQDRTSGSSYNEQFF. CDR3 coding DNA: TGCGCCAGCAGCCAAGATCGGACTAGCGGGAGCTCCTACAATGAGCAGTTCTTC.

V is TRBV6-5 and J is TRBJ1-4; no clear D gene. This CDR3 region has 14 residues. The germline CDR1 and CDR2 sequences are MNHEY and SVGAGI. V dropped 6 bases and J dropped 0 bases, with 8 bases sitting between them. CDR3 sequence: CASRVLATNEKLFF. CDR3 nucleotides: TGTGCCAGCAGGGTCTTAGCAACTAATGAAAAACTGTTTTTT.

DNA for the CDR3: TGTGCCAGCAGTTACTCTCGACAGGCCTCCTACGAGCAGTACTTC. Its translation: CASSYSRQASYEQYF. This chain links TRBV6-5 with TRBJ2-7; tentative D call: TRBD1 (6 bases). This CDR3 is built from 15 residues. With 0 bases removed from V and 0 bases from J, the gap between germline ends came to 9 bases. CDR1 and CDR2 from the germline V gene are MNHEY and SVGAGI.

This clone was picked up one time. This chain connects TRBV9 to TRBJ1-5; a weak D match, TRBD1 (6 bases). Germline CDR1 is SGDLS and CDR2 is YYNGEE. Trimming shortened V by 3 bases and J by 0 bases, and 10 bases separated the two germline ends. The CDR3 runs 15 residues. Written as DNA, the CDR3 is TGTGCCAGCAGCGGAGGGACACCTAGCAATCAGCCCCAGCATTTT. Its protein product is CASSGGTPSNQPQHF. Full variable domain (missing parts from reference TRBV9 and TRBJ1-5): DSGVTQTPKHLITATGQRVTLRCSPRSGDLSVYWYQQSLDQGLQFLIQYYNGEERAKGNILERFSAQQFPDLHSELNLSSLELGDSALYFCASSGGTPSNQPQHFGDGTRLSIL.

The rearrangement links TRBV15 to TRBJ2-7; TRBD1 matches at 10 bases. V gave up 4 bases and J gave up 4 bases; unmatched junction bases: 4. This CDR3 contains 14 residues. CDR1 LNHNV and CDR2 YYDKDF come from the germline V gene (reference sequence). CDR3 bases: TGTGCCACCAGCAAAGACAGGGGGCGTTACGAGCAGTACTTC. This encodes CATSKDRGRYEQYF.

The CDR3 nucleotides are TGCGCCAGCAGCACCGGGACAGGGATGAGCTACACCTTC. Translating gives CASSTGTGMSYTF. The gene calls are TRBV5-1 and TRBJ1-2; 9 nucleotides line up with TRBD1. This CDR3 contains 13 residues. The V gene's germline CDR1 is SGHRS and CDR2 YFSETQ. Germline trimming cut 4 bases from V and 9 bases from J; bases unmatched to any gene: 7.

This rearrangement joins TRBV7-9 to TRBJ2-3; D is ambiguous. Trimming stripped 4 bases from V and 2 bases from J, with 4 bases between. The CDR3 covers 12 residues. CDR1 is SEHNR, CDR2 FQNEAQ, per germline (reference sequence). DNA of the CDR3: TGTGCCAGCAGCTCCAACACAGATACGCAGTATTTT. Its translation is CASSSNTDTQYF.

The gene calls are TRBV19 and TRBJ1-2; 7 bases are shared with TRBD1. V lost 10 bases to trimming and J lost 8 bases; unmatched junction nucleotides: 25. The CDR3 loop spans 17 amino acids. From germline, CDR1 is LNHDA and CDR2 SQIVND (reference sequence). The CDR3 spells CATEGNRGTGQFRGYTF. CDR3 in DNA: TGTGCCACCGAAGGAAACAGGGGAACAGGCCAATTCAGGGGCTACACCTTC. Filled out from reference TRBV19 and TRBJ1-2, the complete variable domain reads DGGITQSPKYLFRKEGQNVTLSCEQNLNHDAMYWYRQDPGQGLRLIYYSQIVNDFQKGDIAEGYSVSREKKESFPLTVTSAQKNPTAFYLCATEGNRGTGQFRGYTFGSGTRLTVV.

This sequence joins TRBV9 and TRBJ1-2, with D perhaps matching TRBD1 (5 bases). V lost 0 bases to trimming and J lost 1 base, with 10 bases between them. Germline V lookup: CDR1 SGDLS, CDR2 YYNGEE. This CDR3 has 15 amino acids. CDR3 region: CASSVGQTFNYGYTF. CDR3 DNA: TGTGCCAGCAGCGTAGGACAGACCTTTAACTATGGCTACACCTTC.

The rearrangement links TRBV24-1 to TRBJ1-5; D call uncertain. In germline, CDR1 is KGHDR, CDR2 SFDVKD. This CDR3 spans 14 amino acids. The ends were cut back, 9 bases at V and 5 bases at J, with 16 bases in the middle. The CDR3 protein is CATRGPGSDQPQHF. The CDR3 DNA reads as TGTGCCACCCGAGGCCCCGGTTCGGATCAGCCCCAGCATTTT.

The chain links TRBV9 to TRBJ1-5; D is unclear. The CDR3 has 13 amino acids. Germline CDR1 SGDLS, CDR2 YYNGEE. The V gene lost 0 bases and the J gene lost 4 bases, with 5 bases spanning the gap. The CDR3 spells CASSVESNQPQHF. The CDR3 coding sequence is TGTGCCAGCAGCGTAGAATCAAATCAGCCCCAGCATTTT.

The V and J genes are TRBV7-9 and TRBJ1-2; TRBD1 agrees at 7 bases. Germline CDR1 SEHNR, CDR2 FQNEAQ (reference sequence). After removal of 3 bases from V and 4 bases from J, the junction contained 11 bases not matched to a gene. This CDR3 spans 16 amino acids. CDR3 loop: CASSFIRQGGSYGYTF. The CDR3 nucleotides are TGTGCCAGCAGCTTTATCCGACAGGGAGGAAGCTATGGCTACACCTTC.

The rearrangement joins TRBV6-2 or TRBV6-3 to TRBJ1-5, with 10 bases identical to TRBD1. Germline CDR1 reads MNHEY; CDR2 reads SVGEGT. The CDR3 has 18 residues. J was trimmed by 0 bases and V by 4 bases; bases with no gene match: 9. The CDR3 DNA reads TGTGCCAGCAGTTTACGACGGGACAGGGGATTTAGCAATCAGCCCCAGCATTTT. This codes for CASSLRRDRGFSNQPQHF.

The count of this clone is one. The V gene is TRBV3-1 (or the pseudogene TRBV3-2), the J gene TRBJ2-7; 7 bases match TRBD2. The CDR3 sequence is 13 residues long. In germline, CDR1 is LGHDT, CDR2 YNNKEL (reference sequence). Trimming at V came to 4 bases and at J to 3 bases, leaving 3 bases not matched to a gene. The CDR3 protein is CASSPAGSYEQYF. Here the CDR3 DNA reads TGTGCCAGCAGCCCAGCGGGAAGCTACGAGCAGTACTTC.

The V and J genes are TRBV7-6 and TRBJ1-2; 8 bases align to TRBD1. This CDR3 has 17 amino acids. The V gene's germline CDR1 is SGHVS and CDR2 FNYEAQ. The J segment lost 3 bases and the V segment lost 2 bases, leaving 11 bases of the junction unmatched. CDR3 region: CASSLSPPLTGDYGYTF. Here the CDR3 DNA reads TGTGCCAGCAGCTTAAGCCCTCCCCTGACAGGGGACTATGGCTACACCTTC.

This chain connects TRBV9 to TRBJ2-7; TRBD1 aligns across 7 bases. There are 14 residues in the CDR3. Trimming at V came to 3 bases and at J to 5 bases, leaving 8 bases not matched to a gene. Germline loops: CDR1 SGDLS, CDR2 YYNGEE. The CDR3 loop reads CASSEGGAWHEQYF. CDR3 nucleotides: TGTGCCAGCAGCGAAGGGGGCGCCTGGCACGAGCAGTACTTC. Complete variable domain (other parts from reference TRBV9 and TRBJ2-7): DSGVTQTPKHLITATGQRVTLRCSPRSGDLSVYWYQQSLDQGLQFLIQYYNGEERAKGNILERFSAQQFPDLHSELNLSSLELGDSALYFCASSEGGAWHEQYFGPGTRLTVT.

This chain joins TRBV6-5 and TRBJ2-7; TRBD2 matches 8 bases. The trim removed 6 bases at V and 4 bases at J, leaving 5 bases unmatched. The germline gives CDR1 MNHEY, CDR2 SVGAGI. The CDR3 is made up of 13 amino acids. The CDR3 protein is CASSTKRGYEQYF. The CDR3 DNA reads as TGTGCCAGCAGCACTAAGCGGGGGTACGAGCAGTACTTC.

A word on this clone: The sample carries other DNA sequences with the same CDR3. The J gene is TRBJ2-5, the V gene TRBV5-6; D gene uncertain. V was shortened by 4 bases and J by 4 bases, with 5 bases between the two germline ends. CDR3 length equals 11 residues. Germline lookup yields CDR1 SGHDT and CDR2 YYEEEE. This chain's CDR3 is CASSLRETQYF. Here the CDR3 DNA reads TGTGCCAGCAGCCTAAGAGAGACCCAGTACTTC.